This note documents a single TCR beta chain sequence. Its recognized antigen is unknown. It has no much larger one-base neighbor in the sample; base qualities were not kept. The sample comes from a study of graft-versus-host responses after intestinal transplantation (dated by TCRdb to 2020 to 2022). Turning to the overall study: Multivisceral, liver-intestinal, or isolated intestinal transplants were received by the recipients. All recipients received anti-thymocyte globulin induction followed by maintenance tacrolimus and steroids for 3 to 4 years. After intestinal transplantation, graft-versus-host and host-versus-graft alloreactive T cell clones in the graft, circulation and bone marrow were tracked using bulk TCR-beta CDR3 sequencing. To identify alloreactive clones, pre-transplant mixed lymphocyte reaction products were sequenced and compared with unstimulated pre-transplant donor and recipient T cells. A cohort of about 25 intestinal transplant recipients, including one retransplant, was enrolled, and a few patients lacking pretransplant specimens were excluded. A peak of at least 4% donor T cells among recipient peripheral blood mononuclear cells was the definition used for donor T cell macrochimerism. Rather than going through the commercial service, samples from a few later patients were sequenced in-house on an Illumina MiSeq and processed with MiXCR.

The time point label, as the study defines it: cells obtained before transplantation from donor or recipient. CD3+CD4+ and CD3+CD8+ populations were FACS-sorted from unstimulated pre-transplant donor and recipient cells taken from spleen or lymph nodes. The full study reports these points: Peak levels of circulating GvH clones were associated with declines in HvG clones early after transplant. The conclusions were limited by the relatively low number and heterogeneity of the intestinal transplant patients. High GvH to HvG T cell clonal ratios were observed in the allografts of patients with donor T cell macrochimerism. GvH clones were detected in recipient bone marrow, and some of these GvH clones were observed earlier in ileal mucosa or blood, consistent with an intestinal mucosal origin.

Library generation was performed with the immunoSEQ multiplex PCR assay. For most patients, genomic DNA was isolated with the Qiagen DNeasy Blood and Tissue Kit and shipped frozen to Adaptive Biotechnologies for TCR sequencing. High-throughput TCR-beta CDR3 sequencing of genomic DNA from most patients was performed by Adaptive Biotechnologies. The paper's processing steps were these. Adaptive's ImmunoSEQ software supplied the TCR sequencing data for around 19 patients, while MiXCR and VDJtools were used to process a few other patients. To correct CD4 versus CD8 sorting errors, sequences present in both subsets at a frequency ratio below 5:1 were removed. CDR3 nucleotide sequences shared by donor and recipient were removed because the origin of these sequences could not be assigned. To be classed as alloreactive, a clone needed at least 2-fold expansion over unstimulated cells and a minimum CFSE-low frequency of 0.002% (template counts) or 0.001% (read counts). Clones detected in sequenced pre-transplant spleen, lymph node, or MLR CFSE-low populations of the donor or recipient were defined as mappable. Cumulative frequency of alloreactive clones was calculated as a percentage of all sequences weighted by copy number. TCRdb mirrors the immuneACCESS table, restricted to in-frame sequences. Some clones are absent from its copies; in checked studies, under half trace to an unresolved V gene, and the reason for the others is unknown. V, J and clone size were drawn from that table, and D and trimming were deduced from the DNA. The sample table holds around 120,000 clones, of which approximately 90% were seen once. In total, the top ten clones hold roughly 0.2% of the sample.

The source was unstimulated CD4+ T cells sorted from spleen or lymph node cells, collected before intestinal transplant. The sequence came from a human donor who received an intestinal transplant.

The DNA sequence is given as TGTGCCAGCAGTTACTCGCAGGGGAACACTGAAGCTTTCTTT. This encodes CASSYSQGNTEAFF. Here the chain combines TRBV6-6 and TRBJ1-1; TRBD1 could be the D gene, as 5 bases match. V is shortened by 0 bases, J by 1 base, and the region joining them spans 6 bases. CDR1 and CDR2 (MNHNY, SVGAGI) derive from the germline V gene (reference sequence). Including the terminal cysteine and phenylalanine, the CDR3 comprises 14 residues. The sequence is cut down to CDR3 DNA, 42 bases in frame from base 1.